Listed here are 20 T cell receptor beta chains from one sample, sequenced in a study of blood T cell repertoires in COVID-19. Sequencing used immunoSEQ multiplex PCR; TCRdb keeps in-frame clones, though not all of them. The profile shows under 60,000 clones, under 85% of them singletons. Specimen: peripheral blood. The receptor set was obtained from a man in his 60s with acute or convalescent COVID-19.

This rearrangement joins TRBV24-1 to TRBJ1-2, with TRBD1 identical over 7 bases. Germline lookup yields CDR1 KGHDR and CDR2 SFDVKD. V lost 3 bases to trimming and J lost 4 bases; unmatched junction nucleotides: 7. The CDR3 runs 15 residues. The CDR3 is CATSDKGASGYGYTF. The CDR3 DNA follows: TGTGCCACCAGTGATAAGGGGGCATCAGGCTATGGCTACACCTTC.

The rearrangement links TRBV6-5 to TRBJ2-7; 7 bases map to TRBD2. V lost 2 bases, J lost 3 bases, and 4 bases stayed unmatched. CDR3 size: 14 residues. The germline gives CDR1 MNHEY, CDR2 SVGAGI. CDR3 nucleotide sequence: TGTGCCAGCAGTTACGGACGGGGGGACTACGAGCAGTACTTC. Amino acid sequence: CASSYGRGDYEQYF.

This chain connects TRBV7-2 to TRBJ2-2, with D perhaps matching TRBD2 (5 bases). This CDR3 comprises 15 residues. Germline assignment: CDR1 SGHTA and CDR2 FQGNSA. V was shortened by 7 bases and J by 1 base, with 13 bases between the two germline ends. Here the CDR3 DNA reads TGTGCCAGCACCCGGACTTCGCAGAACACCGGGGAGCTGTTTTTT. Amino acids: CASTRTSQNTGELFF. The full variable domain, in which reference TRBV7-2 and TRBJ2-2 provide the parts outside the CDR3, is GAGVSQSPSNKVTEKGKDVELRCDPISGHTALYWYRQSLGQGLEFLIYFQGNSAPDKSGLPSDRFSAERTGGSVSTLTIQRTQQEDSAVYLCASTRTSQNTGELFFGEGSRLTVL.

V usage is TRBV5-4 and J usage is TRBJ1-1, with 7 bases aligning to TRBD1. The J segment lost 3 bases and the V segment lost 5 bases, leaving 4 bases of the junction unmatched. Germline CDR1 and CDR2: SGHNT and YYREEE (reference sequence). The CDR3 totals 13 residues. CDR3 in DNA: TGTGCCAGCAGTTCTGACAGGGACACTGAAGCTTTCTTT. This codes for CASSSDRDTEAFF. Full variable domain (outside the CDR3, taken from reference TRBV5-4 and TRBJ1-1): ETGVTQSPTHLIKTRGQQVTLRCSSQSGHNTVSWYQQALGQGPQFIFQYYREEENGRGNFPPRFSGLQFPNYSSELNVNALELDDSALYLCASSSDRDTEAFFGQGTRLTVV.

CDR3 in amino acids: CASSLLAGNQFF. The CDR3 DNA reads TGTGCCAGCAGCTTATTGGCGGGGAACCAGTTCTTC. V is TRBV7-2 and J is TRBJ2-1; the D gene is possibly TRBD2 (6 bases). Per the germline V gene, CDR1 is SGHTA and CDR2 is FQGNSA. The V end lost 2 bases, the J end lost 13 bases, and 12 bases lay between the germline ends. The CDR3 loop spans 12 amino acids. Full variable domain (remainder filled in from reference TRBV7-2 and TRBJ2-1): GAGVSQSPSNKVTEKGKDVELRCDPISGHTALYWYRQSLGQGLEFLIYFQGNSAPDKSGLPSDRFSAERTGGSVSTLTIQRTQQEDSAVYLCASSLLAGNQFFGPGTRLTVL.

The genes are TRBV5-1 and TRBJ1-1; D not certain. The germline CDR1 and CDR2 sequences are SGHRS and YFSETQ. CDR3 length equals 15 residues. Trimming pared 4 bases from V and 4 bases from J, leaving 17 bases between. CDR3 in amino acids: CASSVGFGGGTEAFF. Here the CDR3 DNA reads TGCGCCAGCAGCGTGGGTTTTGGAGGTGGCACTGAAGCTTTCTTT.

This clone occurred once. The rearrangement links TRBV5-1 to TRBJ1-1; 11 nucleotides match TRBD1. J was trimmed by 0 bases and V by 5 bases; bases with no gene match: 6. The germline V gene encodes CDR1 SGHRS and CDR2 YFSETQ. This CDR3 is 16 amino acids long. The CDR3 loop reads CASRNRDRGMNTEAFF. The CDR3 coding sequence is TGCGCCAGCAGAAACCGGGACAGGGGGATGAACACTGAAGCTTTCTTT.

The CDR3 region has the DNA TGCGCCAGCAGTATTCAGGACAGGGGTACCGACGAGCAGTACTTC. Its protein product is CASSIQDRGTDEQYF. The chain recombines TRBV5-1 with TRBJ2-7; 9 bases align to TRBD1. The CDR3 length is 15 residues. Unmatched junction bases numbered 11, after V lost 5 bases and J lost 5 bases. CDR1 is SGHRS, CDR2 YFSETQ, per germline.

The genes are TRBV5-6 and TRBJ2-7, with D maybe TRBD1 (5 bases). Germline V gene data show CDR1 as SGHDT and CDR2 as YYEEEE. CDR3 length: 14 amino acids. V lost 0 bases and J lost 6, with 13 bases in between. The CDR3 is CASSLGQMGLEQYF. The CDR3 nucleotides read TGTGCCAGCAGCTTGGGACAGATGGGGCTCGAGCAGTACTTC.

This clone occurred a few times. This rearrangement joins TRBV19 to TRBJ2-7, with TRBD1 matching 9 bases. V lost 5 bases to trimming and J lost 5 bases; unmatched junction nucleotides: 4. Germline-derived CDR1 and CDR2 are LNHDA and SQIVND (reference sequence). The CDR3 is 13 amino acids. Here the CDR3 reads CASSLRQGDEQYF. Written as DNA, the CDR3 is TGTGCCAGTAGTCTCCGACAGGGGGACGAGCAGTACTTC.

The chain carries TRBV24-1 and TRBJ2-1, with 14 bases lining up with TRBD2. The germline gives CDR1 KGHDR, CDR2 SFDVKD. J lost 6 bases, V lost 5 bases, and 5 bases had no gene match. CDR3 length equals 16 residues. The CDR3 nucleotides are TGTGCCACCAGTGCCCCGGGACTAGCGGGGGCCAATGAGCAGTTCTTC. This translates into CATSAPGLAGANEQFF.

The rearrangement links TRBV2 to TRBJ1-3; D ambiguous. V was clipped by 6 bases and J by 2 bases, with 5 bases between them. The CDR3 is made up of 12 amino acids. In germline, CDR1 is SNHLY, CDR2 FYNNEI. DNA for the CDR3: TGTGCCAGCAGACTGACTGGAAACACCATATATTTT. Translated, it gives CASRLTGNTIYF.

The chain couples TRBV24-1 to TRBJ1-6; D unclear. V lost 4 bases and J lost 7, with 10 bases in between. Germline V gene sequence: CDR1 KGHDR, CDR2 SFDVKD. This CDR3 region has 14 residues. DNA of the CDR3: TGTGCCACCAGTGAGGCAGGCCGGAATTCACCCCTCCACTTT. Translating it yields CATSEAGRNSPLHF.

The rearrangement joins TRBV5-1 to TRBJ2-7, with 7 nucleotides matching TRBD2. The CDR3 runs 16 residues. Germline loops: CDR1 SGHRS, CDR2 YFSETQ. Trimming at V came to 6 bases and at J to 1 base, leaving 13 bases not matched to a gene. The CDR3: CASTLLGRERSYEQYF. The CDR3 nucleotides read TGCGCCAGCACCCTTTTAGGGAGGGAACGGTCCTACGAGCAGTACTTC.

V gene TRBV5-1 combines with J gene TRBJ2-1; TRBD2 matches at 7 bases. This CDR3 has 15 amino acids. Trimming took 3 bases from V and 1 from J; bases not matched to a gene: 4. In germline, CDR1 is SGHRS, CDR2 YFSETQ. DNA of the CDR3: TGCGCCAGCAGCTCTACAGCGGGATCCTACAATGAGCAGTTCTTC. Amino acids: CASSSTAGSYNEQFF. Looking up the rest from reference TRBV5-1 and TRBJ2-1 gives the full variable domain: KAGVTQTPRYLIKTRGQQVTLSCSPISGHRSVSWYQQTPGQGLQFLFEYFSETQRNKGNFPGRFSGRQFSNSRSEMNVSTLELGDSALYLCASSSTAGSYNEQFFGPGTRLTVL.

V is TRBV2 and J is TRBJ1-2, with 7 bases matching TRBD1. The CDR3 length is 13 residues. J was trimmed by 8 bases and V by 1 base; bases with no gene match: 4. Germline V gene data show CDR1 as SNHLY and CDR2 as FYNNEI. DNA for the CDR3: TGTGCCAGCAGTGAAGGGCCAGGGGGAGGCTACACCTTC. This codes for CASSEGPGGGYTF. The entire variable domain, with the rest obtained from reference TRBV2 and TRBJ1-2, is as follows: EPEVTQTPSHQVTQMGQEVILRCVPISNHLYFYWYRQILGQKVEFLVSFYNNEISEKSEIFDDQFSVERPDGSNFTLKIRSTKLEDSAMYFCASSEGPGGGYTFGSGTRLTVV.

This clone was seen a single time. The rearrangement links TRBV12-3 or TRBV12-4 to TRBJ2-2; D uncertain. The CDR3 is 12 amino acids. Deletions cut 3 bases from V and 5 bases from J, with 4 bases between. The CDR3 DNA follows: TGTGCCAGCAGTTTTATAACCGGGGAGCTGTTTTTT. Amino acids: CASSFITGELFF.

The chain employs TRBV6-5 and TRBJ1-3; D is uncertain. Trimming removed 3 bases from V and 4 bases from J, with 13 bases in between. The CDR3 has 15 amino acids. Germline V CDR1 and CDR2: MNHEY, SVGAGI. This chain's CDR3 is CASSYLDGIGNTIYF. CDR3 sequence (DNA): TGTGCCAGCAGTTATCTCGACGGGATCGGAAACACCATATATTTT.

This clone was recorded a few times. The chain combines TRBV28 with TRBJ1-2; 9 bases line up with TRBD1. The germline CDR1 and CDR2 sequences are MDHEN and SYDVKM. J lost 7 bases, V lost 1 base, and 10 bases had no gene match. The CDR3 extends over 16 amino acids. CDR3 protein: CASSLYGGTGTFGYTF. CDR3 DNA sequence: TGTGCCAGCAGTTTATATGGGGGGACAGGGACCTTTGGCTACACCTTC.

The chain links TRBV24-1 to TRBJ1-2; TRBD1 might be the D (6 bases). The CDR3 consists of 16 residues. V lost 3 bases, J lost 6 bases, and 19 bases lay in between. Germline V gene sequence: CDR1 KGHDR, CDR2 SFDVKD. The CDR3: CATSDPDGRGQHGYTF. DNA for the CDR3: TGTGCCACCAGTGATCCTGACGGGCGGGGGCAGCATGGCTACACCTTC.